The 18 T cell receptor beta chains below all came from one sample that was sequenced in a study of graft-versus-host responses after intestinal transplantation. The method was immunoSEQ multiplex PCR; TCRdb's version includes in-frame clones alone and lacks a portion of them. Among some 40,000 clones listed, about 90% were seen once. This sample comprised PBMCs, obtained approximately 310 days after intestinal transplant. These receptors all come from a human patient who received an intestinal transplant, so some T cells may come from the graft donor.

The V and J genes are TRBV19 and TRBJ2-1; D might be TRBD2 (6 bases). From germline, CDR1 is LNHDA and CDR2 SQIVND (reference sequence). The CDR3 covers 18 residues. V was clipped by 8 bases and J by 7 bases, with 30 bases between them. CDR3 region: CASEATNRGNKIRNEQFF. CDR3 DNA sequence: TGTGCCAGTGAGGCCACCAATCGCGGGAACAAGATTAGAAATGAGCAGTTCTTC.

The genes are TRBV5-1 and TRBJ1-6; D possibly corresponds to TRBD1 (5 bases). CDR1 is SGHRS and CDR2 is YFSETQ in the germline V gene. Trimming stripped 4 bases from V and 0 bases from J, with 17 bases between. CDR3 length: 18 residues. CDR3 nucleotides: TGCGCCAGCAGCCCAGGGACGGCGCTTAGCTCCTATAATTCACCCCTCCACTTT. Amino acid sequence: CASSPGTALSSYNSPLHF.

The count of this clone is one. The CDR3, as DNA: TGTGCCAGCAGAGTGTACTACACCGGGGAGCTGTTTTTT. Translation: CASRVYYTGELFF. The V call is TRBV2, the J call TRBJ2-2; D call uncertain. The germline V gene encodes CDR1 SNHLY and CDR2 FYNNEI. Trimming stripped 6 bases from V and 3 bases from J, with 8 bases between. The CDR3 is 13 amino acids.

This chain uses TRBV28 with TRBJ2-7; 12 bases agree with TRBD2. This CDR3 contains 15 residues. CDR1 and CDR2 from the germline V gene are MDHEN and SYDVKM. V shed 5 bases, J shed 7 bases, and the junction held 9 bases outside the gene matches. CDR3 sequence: CASSIRLAGELEQYF. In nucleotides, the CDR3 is TGTGCCAGCAGTATCCGACTAGCGGGAGAATTAGAGCAGTACTTC.

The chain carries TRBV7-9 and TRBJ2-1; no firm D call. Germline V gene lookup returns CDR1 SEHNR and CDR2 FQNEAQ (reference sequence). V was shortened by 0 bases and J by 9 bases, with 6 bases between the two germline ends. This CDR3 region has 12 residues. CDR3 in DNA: TGTGCCAGCAGCTTAGCGCTCGGTGAGCAGTTCTTC. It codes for CASSLALGEQFF. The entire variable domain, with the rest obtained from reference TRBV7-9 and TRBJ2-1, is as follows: DTGVSQNPRHKITKRGQNVTFRCDPISEHNRLYWYRQTLGQGPEFLTYFQNEAQLEKSRLLSDRFSAERPKGSFSTLEIQRTEQGDSAMYLCASSLALGEQFFGPGTRLTVL.

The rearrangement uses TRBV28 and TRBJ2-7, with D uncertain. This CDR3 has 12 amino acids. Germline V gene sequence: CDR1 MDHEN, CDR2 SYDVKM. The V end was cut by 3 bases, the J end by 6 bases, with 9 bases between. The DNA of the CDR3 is TGTGCCAGCAGTTTCCTTCCTTCCGAGCAGTACTTC. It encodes CASSFLPSEQYF.

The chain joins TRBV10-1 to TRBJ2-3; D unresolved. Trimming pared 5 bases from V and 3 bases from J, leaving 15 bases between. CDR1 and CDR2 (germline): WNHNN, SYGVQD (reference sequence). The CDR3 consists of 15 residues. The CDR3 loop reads CASSSDPGSTDTQYF. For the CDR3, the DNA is TGCGCCAGCAGTTCAGATCCGGGTTCAACAGATACGCAGTATTTT.

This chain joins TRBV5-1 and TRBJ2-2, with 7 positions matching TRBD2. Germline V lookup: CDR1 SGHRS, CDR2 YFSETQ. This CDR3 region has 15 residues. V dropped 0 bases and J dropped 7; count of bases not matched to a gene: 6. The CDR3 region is CASSLGTREVGELFF. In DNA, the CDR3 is TGCGCCAGCAGCTTGGGGACTAGAGAAGTCGGGGAGCTGTTTTTT.

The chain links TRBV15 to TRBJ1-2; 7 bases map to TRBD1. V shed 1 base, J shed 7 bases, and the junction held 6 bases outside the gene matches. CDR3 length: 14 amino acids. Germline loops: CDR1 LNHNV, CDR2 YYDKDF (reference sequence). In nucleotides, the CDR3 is TGTGCCACCAGCAGAGGACCTGACAGGGCTGGCTACACCTTC. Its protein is CATSRGPDRAGYTF.

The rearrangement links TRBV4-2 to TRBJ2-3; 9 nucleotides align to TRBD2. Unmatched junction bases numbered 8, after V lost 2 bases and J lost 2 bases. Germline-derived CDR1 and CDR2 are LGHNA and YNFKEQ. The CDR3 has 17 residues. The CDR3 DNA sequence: TGTGCCAGCAGCCAATTCCTAGCGGGGCCAAACACAGATACGCAGTATTTT. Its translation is CASSQFLAGPNTDTQYF.

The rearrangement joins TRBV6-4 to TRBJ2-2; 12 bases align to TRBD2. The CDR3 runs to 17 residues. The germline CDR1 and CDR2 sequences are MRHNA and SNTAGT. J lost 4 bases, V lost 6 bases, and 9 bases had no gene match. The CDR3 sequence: CASSALAGGLGTGELFF. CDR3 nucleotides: TGTGCCAGCAGCGCGCTAGCGGGAGGGTTAGGCACCGGGGAGCTGTTTTTT.

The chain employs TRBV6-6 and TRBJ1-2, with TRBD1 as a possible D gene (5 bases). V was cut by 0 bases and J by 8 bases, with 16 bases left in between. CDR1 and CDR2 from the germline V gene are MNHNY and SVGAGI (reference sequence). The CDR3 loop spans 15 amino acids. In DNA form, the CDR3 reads TGTGCCAGCAGTTACTCGCCAGCTTCAGGGAGGGGCTACACCTTC. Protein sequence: CASSYSPASGRGYTF.

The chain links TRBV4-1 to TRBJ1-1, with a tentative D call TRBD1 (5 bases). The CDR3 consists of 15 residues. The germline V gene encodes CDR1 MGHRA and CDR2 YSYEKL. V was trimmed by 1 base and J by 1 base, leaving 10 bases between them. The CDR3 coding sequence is TGCGCCAGCAGCCAAGTTGAGACAGCGAACACTGAAGCTTTCTTT. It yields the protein CASSQVETANTEAFF.

For the CDR3, the DNA is TGTGCCAGCAGCTCAGCGGGGGGCCCCACAGATACGCAGTATTTT. It codes for CASSSAGGPTDTQYF. This chain links TRBV6-5 with TRBJ2-3, with TRBD2 matching over 9 bases. Germline loops: CDR1 MNHEY, CDR2 SVGAGI. The junction had 6 bases not matched to a gene; V was cut back by 6 bases and J by 2 bases. This CDR3 is 15 amino acids long.

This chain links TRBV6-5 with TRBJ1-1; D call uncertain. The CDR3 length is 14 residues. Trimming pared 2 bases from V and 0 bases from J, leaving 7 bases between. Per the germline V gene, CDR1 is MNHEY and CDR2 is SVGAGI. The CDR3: CASSYGSLNTEAFF. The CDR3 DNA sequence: TGTGCCAGCAGTTACGGCTCGTTGAACACTGAAGCTTTCTTT.

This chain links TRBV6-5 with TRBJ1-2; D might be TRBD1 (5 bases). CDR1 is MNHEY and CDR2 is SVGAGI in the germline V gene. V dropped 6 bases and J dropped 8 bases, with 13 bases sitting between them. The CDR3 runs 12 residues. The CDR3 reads CASSSHRTGYTF. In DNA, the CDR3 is TGTGCCAGCAGCTCTCACAGGACCGGCTACACCTTC.

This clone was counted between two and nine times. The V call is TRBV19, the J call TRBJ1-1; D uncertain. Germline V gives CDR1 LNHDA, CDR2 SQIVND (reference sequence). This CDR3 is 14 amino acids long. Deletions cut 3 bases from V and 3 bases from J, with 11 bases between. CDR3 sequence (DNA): TGTGCCAGTAGTATTCCAGGACTATACACTGAAGCTTTCTTT. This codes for CASSIPGLYTEAFF.

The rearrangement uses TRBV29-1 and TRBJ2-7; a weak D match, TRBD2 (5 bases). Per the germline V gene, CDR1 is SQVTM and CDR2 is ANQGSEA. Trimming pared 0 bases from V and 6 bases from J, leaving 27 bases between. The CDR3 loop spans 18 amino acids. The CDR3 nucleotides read TGCAGCGTTGAAGATCAGGATTCCGGGGTGAGGGTTCGCTGCGAGCAGTACTTC. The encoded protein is CSVEDQDSGVRVRCEQYF.